These 7 T cell receptor beta chains were sequenced from one sample in a study of human T cells and chemical hapten exposure. TCRdb re-derived calls from the RACE reads in MiXCR, one entry per CDR3 protein. In the table there are tens of thousands of distinct CDR3 sequences, 7.5% to 9.5% of which are singletons. Noted time point: patch test 2, 6 weeks after DPC sensitization. Sample treatment: therapeutic diphenylcyclopropenone sensitization with weekly scalp DPC. The material sequenced was whole blood, taken in connection with sensitization to the hapten diphenylcyclopropenone (DPC). The receptors derive from a woman aged 50 to 60 with alopecia areata. Some clones in this sample may be carry-over from other donors' samples.

This clonotype was seen more than once but under ten times. V and J are TRBV7-2 and TRBJ2-7; D gene ambiguous. This CDR3 has 14 residues. From germline, CDR1 is SGHTA and CDR2 FQGNSA. Trimming left V 5 bases short and J 0 bases short, with 11 bases between. CDR3 coding DNA: TGTGCCAGCAGCCGGGCTGTTAACTCCTACGAGCAGTACTTC. Translated, it gives CASSRAVNSYEQYF.

This clonotype showed up just a few times. This chain joins TRBV5-5 and TRBJ1-6; 8 bases agree with TRBD1. The CDR3 sequence is 16 residues long. Germline assignment: CDR1 SGHKS and CDR2 YYEKEE (reference sequence). J lost 6 bases, V lost 3 bases, and 8 bases had no gene match. DNA of the CDR3: TGTGCCAGCAGCTGGACGGACAGGGAGTTTAATTCACCCCTCCACTTT. Translation gives CASSWTDREFNSPLHF.

The gene calls are TRBV28 and TRBJ1-1, with D tentatively TRBD1 (5 bases). The length of the CDR3 is 14 residues. V was clipped by 3 bases and J by 4 bases, with 12 bases between them. Per germline, CDR1 MDHEN and CDR2 SYDVKM. This CDR3 is CASSFRGARTEAFF. In nucleotides, the CDR3 is TGTGCCAGCAGTTTTCGTGGGGCGCGCACTGAAGCTTTCTTT.

The chain has TRBV6-5 and TRBJ2-1; possible D gene TRBD2, 5 bases. CDR1 and CDR2 (germline): MNHEY, SVGAGI. This CDR3 contains 15 residues. V gave up 1 base and J gave up 6 bases, with 13 bases separating them. The CDR3 is CASSYWLEGGNEQFF. In DNA, the CDR3 is TGTGCCAGCAGTTACTGGCTCGAGGGTGGCAATGAGCAGTTCTTC.

This clonotype was detected a few times. The CDR3 region is CASSLGEAGGNTIYF. The CDR3 region has the DNA TGCGCCAGCAGCTTAGGGGAGGCAGGCGGAAACACCATATATTTT. V gene TRBV5-1 combines with J gene TRBJ1-3, with D possibly being TRBD1 (5 bases). CDR1 and CDR2 from the germline V gene are SGHRS and YFSETQ. The CDR3 length is 15 residues. The germline V and J ends were trimmed by 2 bases and 4 bases, with 13 bases remaining between them.

This clonotype appeared a few times. The rearrangement links TRBV7-8 to TRBJ2-1, with D maybe TRBD2 (6 bases). The germline V and J ends were trimmed by 5 bases and 8 bases, with 13 bases remaining between them. Per the germline V gene, CDR1 is SGHVS and CDR2 is FQNEAQ. The CDR3 is made up of 13 amino acids. The CDR3 sequence is CASSPPSVYEQFF. Here the CDR3 DNA reads TGTGCCAGCAGCCCCCCTAGCGTCTATGAGCAGTTCTTC.

The gene calls are TRBV20-1 and TRBJ2-2, with 10 positions matching TRBD1. The CDR3 is 15 amino acids. CDR1 and CDR2 (germline): DFQATT, SNEGSKA (reference sequence). The V and J ends lost 6 bases and 2 bases, in that order; junction bases with no gene match: 6. The CDR3 region is CSAGGDRGNTGELFF. The CDR3 DNA is TGCAGTGCCGGGGGGGACAGGGGAAACACCGGGGAGCTGTTTTTT.